What follows describes a single T cell receptor beta chain. Its antigen is not yet known. Base qualities are not at hand, and no much larger clone is one base apart. The time point label of this sample denotes: less than five weeks on oral tofacitinib. The meaning of the sample's treatment or condition label: oral pan-JAK inhibitor, 5-10 mg twice daily. Lesional scalp punch biopsies and peripheral blood were collected from alopecia areata patients. PBMCs were separated by density centrifugation and stained for CD3, CD4 and CD8, after which CD4+ and CD8+ T cells were sorted on a FACSAria. The library was generated by the immunoSEQ multiplex PCR assay. RNA was extracted from all samples and reverse transcribed into cDNA as template for TCR sequencing. SuperScript III was used to make first-strand cDNA, primed with a 2:1 mix of oligo-dT and random hexamers. A synthetic immune receptor repertoire was used to gauge amplification bias, and whatever bias remained was removed computationally. The source study handled its data this way. After raw reads were preprocessed to remove errors, the CDR3 was defined following IMGT conventions as running from the conserved cysteine to phenylalanine. Clonality was computed by normalizing Shannon entropy by log2 of the number of productive unique TCRs and subtracting the result from 1. Scalp TCRbeta sequences were cross-referenced with sorted blood CD4 and CD8 repertoires so that the CD4 or CD8 identity of scalp clones could be inferred. The table was pulled from immuneACCESS by TCRdb, which kept in-frame rearrangements only. Such tables lose some clones; where checked, under half of the loss comes from unresolved V genes, and the rest has no known cause. From that table come the V and J calls and clone size; the DNA was used to work out D and trimming. Across this sample there are roughly 200,000 clones, with around 56% seen only once. The ten largest account for less than 4% of the sample.

The data were obtained in a study of CD8+ T cells in alopecia areata (dated by TCRdb to 2016 to 2019). Context from the whole study: Treated patients were enrolled in an open-label pilot trial of oral tofacitinib at 5 to 10 mg twice daily for moderate-to-severe alopecia areata. immunoSEQ multiplex PCR using 35 Vbeta forward primers and 13 Jbeta reverse primers was used to amplify TCRbeta CDR3 regions. Patients on tofacitinib were biopsied at baseline and after 4 and 24 weeks of treatment, and several of the patients also had a later scalp biopsy. The RNA source kit depended on sample type: the PAXgene miRNA kit for fixed scalp, the miRNeasy kit for PBMCs, and the RNeasy kit for mouse skin. Tofacitinib was given for 6 to 18 months, followed by 6 months of follow-up off drug to assess delayed response and recurrence. High-throughput TCRbeta sequencing was used to examine T cell clonal expansion in alopecia areata in both the C3H/HeJ mouse model and human patients. Scalp tissue and sorted CD4+ and CD8+ peripheral blood T cells from patchy and totalis/universalis alopecia areata patients and from healthy controls were covered by human TCRbeta sequencing. Scalp clonality was compared among normal scalp (n=4), patchy alopecia areata scalp (n=8), and alopecia totalis/universalis scalp (n=8). The SALT score, which quantifies the percentage of affected scalp surface area, was used to measure disease severity in treated patients.

Counted from cysteine to phenylalanine, this CDR3 has 14 amino acids. Of the read, only the CDR3 DNA is kept; its 42 bases are in frame from base 1. Cut back by 7 bases and 5 bases, the V and J ends lie 20 bases apart. The germline V gene specifies SQVTM as CDR1 and ANQGSEA as CDR2. Overall study results and their limits: Because the treated cohort was small and had only one nonresponder, larger studies are needed to examine links between baseline CD8+ expansion and response. Unlike mouse skin, which is dominated by gammadelta T cells, normal human skin has resident alphabeta T cells that are also sequenced, and this complicates analysis of the scalp TCR repertoire. During tofacitinib treatment, many expanded lesional clones remained in scalp and blood, and this persistence may partly explain relapse after treatment is stopped. Compared with normal scalp, lesional scalp had higher clonality and more expanded CD8+ clones, particularly in alopecia totalis/universalis, a pattern that suggests antigenic drive. Tofacitinib significantly lowered scalp clonality and the number of expanded CD8+ clones among the top 100 scalp clones. TCR sequences shared between patients were less clear than in mice, possibly partly because of HLA diversity in the patient population.

The chain links TRBV29-1 with TRBJ2-5, and the D gene may be TRBD2, 7 bases matching. The sequence was obtained from a human donor with alopecia areata. Sample: CD4+ T cells sorted from blood, taken at week 4, from a patient treated with tofacitinib. The CDR3 region: CSADRGGGGETQYF. At the DNA level, the sequence is TGCAGCGCCGACCGCGGGGGCGGAGGGGAGACCCAGTACTTC. The full variable domain, with segments outside the CDR3 supplied by the reference TRBV29-1 and TRBJ2-5 proteins, appears as SAVISQKPSRDICQRGTSLTIQCQVDSQVTMMFWYRQQPGQSLTLIATANQGSEATYESGFVIDKFPISRPNLTFSTLTVSNMSPEDSSIYLCSADRGGGGETQYFGPGTRLLVL.